A single sample gave rise to the 4 T cell receptor beta chains below, sequenced in a study of cytomegalovirus exposure and HLA in healthy donors. The study ran its PCR with 60 Vbeta and 13 Jbeta primers. Sequenced by immunoSEQ multiplex PCR; TCRdb stores in-frame clones only, minus some. The sample has roughly 100,000 clones, more than 60% seen once. What was sequenced was PBMCs. All receptors come from a male donor in good health and CMV-seronegative.

The V call is TRBV28, the J call TRBJ2-7, with 7 nucleotides matching TRBD1. The CDR3 has 14 residues. V shed 4 bases, J shed 2 bases, and the junction held 5 bases outside the gene matches. Germline assignment: CDR1 MDHEN and CDR2 SYDVKM. The CDR3 reads CASSYRGQPYEQYF. CDR3 DNA: TGTGCCAGCAGTTACAGGGGACAGCCCTACGAGCAGTACTTC.

This sequence joins TRBV10-2 and TRBJ2-5, with TRBD2 matching 9 bases. With the DNA end fitting TRBJ2-7 better, the J assignment may be wrong. The CDR3 has 14 residues. The germline CDR1 and CDR2 sequences are WSHSY and SAAADI. CDR3 DNA sequence: TGCGCCAGCAGTCCTAGCGGGATCTTCTACGAGCAGTACTTC. It translates to CASSPSGIFYEQYF.

The chain joins TRBV19 to TRBJ1-1, with D unresolved. Between the trimmed V and J ends, which lost 8 bases and 0 bases, there was a span of 16 bases. The germline CDR1 and CDR2 sequences are LNHDA and SQIVND (reference sequence). The CDR3 extends over 15 amino acids. In nucleotides, the CDR3 is TGTGCCAGTGGAGGGTCTACTGCGCTGAACACTGAAGCTTTCTTT. Amino acid sequence: CASGGSTALNTEAFF.

The DNA of the CDR3 is TGTGCCAGCAGCCCCCTCCTAGCGGGAGCCCGCACAGATACGCAGTATTTT. It yields the protein CASSPLLAGARTDTQYF. The rearrangement uses TRBV9 and TRBJ2-3; TRBD2 matches 10 bases. The V gene end was trimmed by 4 bases and the J gene end by 1 base; junction bases not matched to a gene: 9. Germline CDR1 SGDLS, CDR2 YYNGEE. CDR3 size: 17 residues.